This TCR beta chain was sequenced for a study of CD8+ T cells in alopecia areata. A remark on this clone: The same CDR3 can be traced to other DNA sequences in this sample.

V was cut by 6 bases and J by 0 bases, with 8 bases left in between. Germline CDR1 and CDR2: SQVTM and ANQGSEA. The CDR3 has 13 amino acids. The treatment: oral pan-JAK inhibitor, 5-10 mg twice daily. RNA was isolated and reverse transcribed to cDNA, the sequencing template. The protocol was immunoSEQ multiplex PCR, while the TCRdb copy is restricted to in-frame clones and leaves out a portion. This sample has over 150,000 clones, with around 56% found just once. The genes are TRBV29-1 and TRBJ1-4, with D possibly being TRBD1 (6 bases). The origin of this receptor is a human donor with alopecia areata. Sequencing used CD4+ T cells sorted from blood, obtained at week 4, from a patient treated with tofacitinib. The CDR3 spells CSVGQTTNEKLFF. In DNA, the CDR3 is TGCAGCGTCGGACAGACAACTAATGAAAAACTGTTTTTT.